The entry below describes one T cell receptor (beta chain). The sample originates from a study of patients and donors after allogeneic stem cell transplantation. A single record per CDR3 protein comes from TCRdb applying MiXCR to the RT-PCR reads. The sample contains 95,000 to 120,000 distinct CDR3 sequences, 35% of which appear only once. V dropped 5 bases and J dropped 5 bases, with 13 bases sitting between them. In germline, CDR1 is SGHTA, CDR2 FQGNSA. The CDR3 is made up of 14 amino acids. The receptor's source is a human donor who was either an allogeneic HSCT recipient or a stem cell or donor lymphocyte infusion donor (not recorded which). It is not recorded whose cells these are; they may come from a transplant donor. The chain couples TRBV7-2 to TRBJ1-5; D unclear. The material sequenced was blood, either unsorted or a sorted T cell fraction (not recorded which). The CDR3 DNA sequence: TGTGCCAGCAGCCTAGTTGGTGGTTATCAGCCCCAGCATTTT. Translating gives CASSLVGGYQPQHF.